One and the same sample provided the 18 T cell receptor beta chains below, sequenced in a study of blood T cell repertoires in COVID-19. The assay was immunoSEQ multiplex PCR, and TCRdb's table has in-frame clones only and misses some. The sample holds 70,000 or so clones, 75% to 90% seen once. The sequencing input was peripheral blood. These receptors came from a man aged 55 to 70 with acute or convalescent COVID-19.

V is TRBV19 and J is TRBJ2-7, with D perhaps matching TRBD2 (5 bases). V lost 1 base, J lost 2 bases, and 12 bases lay in between. The CDR3 is 15 amino acids. Germline assignment: CDR1 LNHDA and CDR2 SQIVND (reference sequence). CDR3 region: CASSIVAEGPYEQYF. CDR3 bases: TGTGCCAGTAGTATAGTAGCTGAGGGCCCCTACGAGCAGTACTTC.

The chain combines TRBV19 with TRBJ2-3; 7 bases are a match to TRBD2. This CDR3 region has 16 residues. After removal of 3 bases from V and 3 bases from J, the junction contained 9 bases not matched to a gene. The germline CDR1 and CDR2 sequences are LNHDA and SQIVND (reference sequence). The CDR3 loop is CASSIGAPGGTDTQYF. For the CDR3, the DNA is TGTGCCAGTAGTATTGGGGCCCCGGGGGGAACAGATACGCAGTATTTT.

This clone was recorded once. V and J are TRBV27 and TRBJ2-7; the D is unclear. CDR3 length equals 13 residues. Trimming took 3 bases from V and 7 from J, leaving 13 bases between them. CDR1 MNHEY and CDR2 SMNVEV come from the germline V gene (reference sequence). The CDR3 region is CASSFWPQSEQYF. In nucleotides, the CDR3 is TGTGCCAGCAGTTTTTGGCCCCAGTCTGAGCAGTACTTC.

V is TRBV11-2 and J is TRBJ1-2; D ambiguous. This CDR3 contains 14 residues. V was pared by 0 bases and J by 4 bases, with 9 bases between. Germline CDR1 reads SGHAT; CDR2 reads FQNNGV. In DNA form, the CDR3 reads TGTGCCAGCAGCTTAGACTGGGCGGGCTATGGCTACACCTTC. Encoded protein: CASSLDWAGYGYTF.

This chain uses TRBV21-1 with TRBJ2-1; no DNA check was done on the table's D call, TRBD1. TRBV21-1 is a listed pseudogene. The CDR3 sequence is 15 residues long. This chain's CDR3 is CASSKARGLSNEQFF. The DNA for the CDR3 is TGTGCCAGCAGCAAAGCCAGGGGGCTGAGCAATGAGCAGTTCTTC.

This chain connects TRBV9 to TRBJ2-6; a weak D match, TRBD1 (5 bases). Deletions cut 4 bases from V and 0 bases from J, with 11 bases between. The CDR3 runs 16 residues. The germline V gene has CDR1 SGDLS and CDR2 YYNGEE. This CDR3 reads CASSSSTDSGANVLTF. In DNA form, the CDR3 reads TGTGCCAGCAGCAGCTCGACAGACTCTGGGGCCAACGTCCTGACTTTC.

The rearrangement links TRBV11-2 to TRBJ2-7; D remains unclear. The CDR3 spans 17 residues. Germline V gene data show CDR1 as SGHAT and CDR2 as FQNNGV. Trimming took off 5 bases at V and 4 bases at J, with 24 bases between the two ends. The CDR3 is CASSLNLPARGFYEQYF. The CDR3 DNA follows: TGTGCCAGCAGCCTGAACCTCCCGGCCCGCGGCTTTTACGAGCAGTACTTC.

This sequence joins TRBV5-4 and TRBJ2-7, with 7 bases identical to TRBD1. V was clipped by 2 bases and J by 5 bases; unmatched bases: 10. The CDR3 runs 15 residues. Per the germline V gene, CDR1 is SGHNT and CDR2 is YYREEE (reference sequence). The CDR3, as DNA: TGTGCCAGCAGCTTAAAGGGGGCTCAGGGCCACGAGCAGTACTTC. Residues: CASSLKGAQGHEQYF.

The chain combines TRBV29-1 with TRBJ1-5, with D tentatively TRBD1 (6 bases). V lost 4 bases, J lost 4 bases, and 11 bases lay in between. Germline-derived CDR1 and CDR2 are SQVTM and ANQGSEA. The CDR3 has 13 amino acids. The CDR3 protein is CSVGQAPNQPQHF. CDR3 DNA sequence: TGCAGCGTTGGACAGGCGCCTAATCAGCCCCAGCATTTT. Full variable domain (outside the CDR3, taken from reference TRBV29-1 and TRBJ1-5): SAVISQKPSRDICQRGTSLTIQCQVDSQVTMMFWYRQQPGQSLTLIATANQGSEATYESGFVIDKFPISRPNLTFSTLTVSNMSPEDSSIYLCSVGQAPNQPQHFGDGTRLSIL.

This chain uses TRBV14 with TRBJ2-5; TRBD2 might be the D (6 bases). With 4 bases removed from V and 4 bases from J, the gap between germline ends came to 10 bases. The CDR3 contains 13 residues. Germline values: CDR1 SGHDN, CDR2 FVKESK. In nucleotides, the CDR3 is TGTGCCAGCAGCCCCGGGGGTTTAGAGACCCAGTACTTC. Its translation: CASSPGGLETQYF.

The chain joins TRBV7-3 to TRBJ2-1; D possibly corresponds to TRBD2 (5 bases). Trimming cost V 5 bases and J 6 bases, with 8 bases left between them. The CDR3 contains 12 residues. Germline lookup yields CDR1 SGHTA and CDR2 FQGTGA. The CDR3 region is CASSPGGNEQFF. The CDR3 DNA reads as TGTGCCAGCAGCCCCGGAGGCAATGAGCAGTTCTTC.

The J gene is TRBJ1-4, the V gene TRBV5-1; D perhaps matches TRBD1 (6 bases). V lost 4 bases and J lost 3, with 13 bases in between. Germline-derived CDR1 and CDR2 are SGHRS and YFSETQ. There are 15 residues in the CDR3. The CDR3 reads CASSSRRGPNEKLFF. The CDR3 bases are TGCGCCAGCAGCAGCCGCAGGGGCCCTAATGAAAAACTGTTTTTT.

The count of this clone is one. The chain uses TRBV10-1 and TRBJ2-4, with D tentatively TRBD2 (5 bases). Germline lookup yields CDR1 WNHNN and CDR2 SYGVQD (reference sequence). The V end lost 9 bases, the J end lost 0 bases, and 15 bases lay between the germline ends. The CDR3 extends over 15 amino acids. The DNA of the CDR3 is TGCGCCAGGGACTTTCCGGATCCAGCCAAAAACATTCAGTACTTC. It yields the protein CARDFPDPAKNIQYF.

The rearrangement uses TRBV7-2 and TRBJ2-1, with 8 bases lining up with TRBD2. Germline V gene data show CDR1 as SGHTA and CDR2 as FQGNSA. Unmatched junction bases numbered 14, after V lost 7 bases and J lost 0 bases. The CDR3 extends over 18 amino acids. The CDR3 spells CASNMGLAGLSSYNEQFF. The CDR3 DNA sequence: TGTGCCAGCAACATGGGGCTAGCGGGCTTGAGCTCCTACAATGAGCAGTTCTTC. The full variable domain, completed using reference TRBV7-2 and TRBJ2-1, is GAGVSQSPSNKVTEKGKDVELRCDPISGHTALYWYRQSLGQGLEFLIYFQGNSAPDKSGLPSDRFSAERTGGSVSTLTIQRTQQEDSAVYLCASNMGLAGLSSYNEQFFGPGTRLTVL.

The V gene is TRBV7-3, the J gene TRBJ2-7; possible D gene TRBD2, 7 bases. Germline V gene sequence: CDR1 SGHTA, CDR2 FQGTGA. CDR3 length: 15 residues. V was cut by 5 bases and J by 6 bases, with 20 bases left in between. DNA for the CDR3: TGTGCCAGCAGCCTCTCGGCCGGGGGGCGCAGCGAGCAGTACTTC. Protein: CASSLSAGGRSEQYF.

The rearrangement uses TRBV5-1 and TRBJ1-1, with 7 bases lining up with TRBD1. V was clipped by 4 bases and J by 6 bases; unmatched bases: 12. The CDR3 totals 15 residues. Germline values: CDR1 SGHRS, CDR2 YFSETQ. The CDR3 is CASSTGQLPVAEAFF. The CDR3 nucleotides read TGCGCCAGCAGCACGGGACAGCTTCCCGTCGCTGAAGCTTTCTTT.

The chain recombines TRBV21-1 with TRBJ2-7; TRBD1, the table's D call, was not compared with the DNA. TRBV21-1 is given as a pseudogene. The CDR3 loop spans 13 amino acids. In DNA form, the CDR3 reads TGTGCCAGCGGGGGACAGGTCCGATACGAGCAGTACTTC. This codes for CASGGQVRYEQYF.

In nucleotides, the CDR3 is TGTGCCAGCAGCTTAGGACTAGGACTAGCGGGAGTTGAAGATACGCAGTATTTT. Its protein is CASSLGLGLAGVEDTQYF. The chain couples TRBV7-6 to TRBJ2-3; TRBD2 matches 13 bases. The germline gives CDR1 SGHVS, CDR2 FNYEAQ. This CDR3 region has 18 residues. J lost 5 bases, V lost 1 base, and 9 bases had no gene match.